Presented here are 29 T cell receptor beta chains from one specimen sequenced in a study of cytomegalovirus exposure and HLA in healthy donors. The PCR had 60 Vbeta and 13 Jbeta primers. Measured with immunoSEQ multiplex PCR; TCRdb has only the in-frame clones, and not every one. The sample shows 50,000 to 65,000 clones, about two thirds of them seen only once. Specimen: PBMCs. These TCRs come from a woman between 50 and 59 years old in good health and CMV-seropositive.

V and J are TRBV2 and TRBJ1-4; D ambiguous. V lost 2 bases and J lost 0, with 13 bases in between. Germline assignment: CDR1 SNHLY and CDR2 FYNNEI. CDR3 length equals 17 residues. CDR3 nucleotide sequence: TGTGCCAGCAGTGAACGCCCCCGCGGGCCAACTAATGAAAAACTGTTTTTT. This translates into CASSERPRGPTNEKLFF.

The V call is TRBV28, the J call TRBJ1-5, with 7 bases matching TRBD1. Trimming at V came to 5 bases and at J to 6 bases, leaving 13 bases not matched to a gene. CDR1 and CDR2 (germline): MDHEN, SYDVKM. The CDR3 is 16 residues long. The CDR3 sequence is CASSLLTGTESQPQHF. CDR3 DNA sequence: TGTGCCAGCAGTCTTCTGACAGGGACGGAGAGTCAGCCCCAGCATTTT.

The chain uses TRBV6-6 and TRBJ2-1, with a weak D call TRBD2 (5 bases). Per the germline V gene, CDR1 is MNHNY and CDR2 is SVGAGI (reference sequence). This CDR3 has 14 residues. The V end was cut by 2 bases, the J end by 6 bases, with 11 bases between. The CDR3 spells CASSYEAAGNEQFF. CDR3 nucleotide sequence: TGTGCCAGCAGTTACGAAGCGGCGGGCAATGAGCAGTTCTTC.

A single count supports this clone. This sequence joins TRBV2 and TRBJ2-2, with a tentative D call TRBD1 (5 bases). The CDR3 spans 15 residues. Germline V lookup: CDR1 SNHLY, CDR2 FYNNEI. The ends were cut back, 8 bases at V and 2 bases at J, with 15 bases in the middle. Here the CDR3 DNA reads TGTGCCAGCGCACCCGGTAGGGGAAACACCGGGGAGCTGTTTTTT. Translation: CASAPGRGNTGELFF. The full variable domain, in which reference TRBV2 and TRBJ2-2 provide the parts outside the CDR3, is EPEVTQTPSHQVTQMGQEVILRCVPISNHLYFYWYRQILGQKVEFLVSFYNNEISEKSEIFDDQFSVERPDGSNFTLKIRSTKLEDSAMYFCASAPGRGNTGELFFGEGSRLTVL.

V gene TRBV7-2 combines with J gene TRBJ2-5; 7 bases line up with TRBD1. The V segment lost 7 bases and the J segment 3 bases; nucleotides outside the gene matches: 11. Per the germline V gene, CDR1 is SGHTA and CDR2 is FQGNSA. The length of the CDR3 is 15 residues. CDR3 residues: CASMPWGQTKETQYF. In DNA form, the CDR3 reads TGTGCCAGCATGCCATGGGGACAGACGAAAGAGACCCAGTACTTC.

The chain combines TRBV7-2 with TRBJ1-2, with D perhaps matching TRBD1 (5 bases). V was clipped by 1 base and J by 7 bases, with 13 bases between them. This CDR3 contains 14 residues. Germline V gives CDR1 SGHTA, CDR2 FQGNSA. The CDR3 DNA is TGTGCCAGCAGCTTAGACGGGGGGGGTAGTGGCTACACCTTC. Translation gives CASSLDGGGSGYTF.

The chain employs TRBV11-3 and TRBJ2-1; TRBD1 might be the D (6 bases). This CDR3 comprises 13 residues. Germline V gene data show CDR1 as SGHNT and CDR2 as YENEEA. V was cut by 3 bases and J by 8 bases, with 11 bases left in between. The CDR3 region is CASSFNRVDEQFF. For the CDR3, the DNA is TGTGCCAGCAGCTTCAACAGGGTCGATGAGCAGTTCTTC.

A few counts support this clone. The chain combines TRBV6-1 with TRBJ2-7; TRBD1 aligns across 8 bases. J gave up 2 bases and V 4 bases, and 7 bases lay outside the gene matches. The length of the CDR3 is 15 residues. Germline V CDR1 and CDR2: MNHNS, SASEGT. This CDR3 is CASSGLSGGAYEQYF. The DNA of the CDR3 is TGTGCCAGCAGTGGACTTTCAGGGGGCGCCTACGAGCAGTACTTC.

The J gene is TRBJ2-1, the V gene TRBV5-4, with TRBD2 matching 7 bases. Germline CDR1 SGHNT, CDR2 YYREEE (reference sequence). The CDR3 is made up of 14 amino acids. Trimming at V came to 5 bases and at J to 14 bases, leaving 16 bases not matched to a gene. In nucleotides, the CDR3 is TGTGCCAGCAGTTTTGGTATCGAACGGGACTATGAGTTCTTC. Its protein is CASSFGIERDYEFF. Full variable domain (missing parts from reference TRBV5-4 and TRBJ2-1): ETGVTQSPTHLIKTRGQQVTLRCSSQSGHNTVSWYQQALGQGPQFIFQYYREEENGRGNFPPRFSGLQFPNYSSELNVNALELDDSALYLCASSFGIERDYEFFGPGTRLTVL.

This chain uses TRBV4-3 with TRBJ2-2; 7 bases match TRBD2. CDR1 LGHNA and CDR2 YSLEER come from the germline V gene. Trimming at V came to 4 bases and at J to 1 base, leaving 15 bases not matched to a gene. The CDR3 has 19 amino acids. DNA for the CDR3: TGCGCCAGCAGCCCCTATGGGTCTAGCGGAGCCCAGAACACCGGGGAGCTGTTTTTT. It is translated as CASSPYGSSGAQNTGELFF.

The chain has TRBV7-9 and TRBJ2-5; possibly TRBD1 for D (6 bases). Matching the DNA end better, TRBJ2-7 makes the J call doubtful. The V gene's germline CDR1 is SEHNR and CDR2 FQNEAQ (reference sequence). The CDR3 is 13 residues long. The CDR3 nucleotides read TGTGCCAGCAGCTGGGGGCAATCCAACGAGCAGTACTTC. It yields the protein CASSWGQSNEQYF.

The J gene is TRBJ2-7, the V gene TRBV19, with a possible D match to TRBD1 (5 bases). V was clipped by 5 bases and J by 4 bases, with 15 bases between them. In germline, CDR1 is LNHDA, CDR2 SQIVND (reference sequence). This CDR3 is 14 amino acids long. DNA of the CDR3: TGTGCCAGTAGTTCGCGACAGAGAATTTACGAGCAGTACTTC. This encodes CASSSRQRIYEQYF.

This clone occurred once. The chain employs TRBV14 and TRBJ1-2, with 7 bases lining up with TRBD1. V lost 4 bases and J lost 2; bases outside the gene matches: 7. The germline gives CDR1 SGHDN, CDR2 FVKESK. The CDR3 is made up of 15 amino acids. As DNA, the CDR3 is TGTGCCAGCAGCCTGAACAGGGGCGGGAACTATGGCTACACCTTC. Its translation: CASSLNRGGNYGYTF.

J is TRBJ2-4 and V is TRBV21-1; the tabulated D call, TRBD1, remains unverified against the DNA. TRBV21-1 is a known pseudogene. This CDR3 is 16 amino acids long. CDR3 sequence reads: CASSKGDSEAKNIQYF. CDR3 sequence (DNA): TGTGCCAGCAGCAAAGGAGACAGTGAAGCCAAAAACATTCAGTACTTC.

The CDR3 DNA reads as TGTGCCAGCAGTACGGACAGGGTGGAGTTCTTC. Its protein is CASSTDRVEFF. The V call is TRBV7-9, the J call TRBJ2-1; 8 bases agree with TRBD1. The ends lost 6 bases at V and 14 bases at J; junction bases unmatched: 6. The CDR3 length is 11 residues. Germline CDR1 SEHNR, CDR2 FQNEAQ (reference sequence).

The chain recombines TRBV12-5 with TRBJ1-2; the D gene is possibly TRBD1 (6 bases). The CDR3 extends over 15 amino acids. V lost 7 bases to trimming and J lost 6 bases, with 21 bases between them. The germline V gene has CDR1 LGHNT and CDR2 FRNRAP. The DNA of the CDR3 is TGTGCTAGTGCCCATTGGGGCACAGGGACGAATGGCTACACCTTC. This sequence encodes CASAHWGTGTNGYTF.

This sequence joins TRBV11-3 and TRBJ2-6; the D gene is possibly TRBD1 (6 bases). The ends were cut back, 10 bases at V and 1 base at J, with 17 bases in the middle. The germline V gene has CDR1 SGHNT and CDR2 YENEEA. The CDR3 has 16 residues. The CDR3, as DNA: TGTGCCATCGGACAGAGGTTTTCTTCTGGGGCCAACGTCCTGACTTTC. Its translation is CAIGQRFSSGANVLTF. The whole variable domain, remainder taken from reference TRBV11-3 and TRBJ2-6, is EAGVVQSPRYKIIEKKQPVAFWCNPISGHNTLYWYLQNLGQGPELLIRYENEEAVDDSQLPKDRFSAERLKGVDSTLKIQPAELGDSAVYLCAIGQRFSSGANVLTFGAGSRLTVL.

J is TRBJ1-4 and V is TRBV10-3; D might be TRBD1 (6 bases). The CDR3 contains 14 residues. CDR1 ENHRY and CDR2 SYGVKD come from the germline V gene. V lost 2 bases and J 8 bases, leaving 12 bases between the germline ends. CDR3 coding DNA: TGTGCCATCAGTGAGACAGGGCCATCAGAAAAACTGTTTTTT. Translating it yields CAISETGPSEKLFF.

The rearrangement uses TRBV11-2 and TRBJ2-1; a possible D gene is TRBD2 (5 bases). Looked up from germline, CDR1 is SGHAT and CDR2 is FQNNGV. Between the trimmed V and J ends, which lost 3 bases and 2 bases, there was a span of 11 bases. This CDR3 contains 15 residues. The CDR3 nucleotides read TGTGCCAGCAGCTTTCGAGGGCAGACCTACAATGAGCAGTTCTTC. This sequence encodes CASSFRGQTYNEQFF.

This clone is a singleton in its sample. This sequence joins TRBV9 and TRBJ1-2; unclear D gene. The germline V and J ends were trimmed by 1 base and 5 bases, with 15 bases remaining between them. CDR1 is SGDLS and CDR2 is YYNGEE in the germline V gene. CDR3 length equals 15 residues. The CDR3 coding sequence is TGTGCCAGCAGCGTAAATACTCAAGCGGAGTATGGCTACACCTTC. It encodes CASSVNTQAEYGYTF.

The rearrangement links TRBV5-1 to TRBJ2-2; TRBD2 agrees at 8 bases. V trimming: 4 bases; J trimming: 2 bases; junction bases outside the gene matches: 4. Germline lookup yields CDR1 SGHRS and CDR2 YFSETQ. This CDR3 spans 15 amino acids. CDR3: CASSLGLVNTGELFF. For the CDR3, the DNA is TGCGCCAGCAGCCTGGGACTAGTCAACACCGGGGAGCTGTTTTTT.

The chain has TRBV27 and TRBJ1-5, with 9 bases fitting TRBD1. The V and J ends lost 3 bases and 4 bases, in that order; junction bases with no gene match: 4. The CDR3 has 15 residues. Per the germline V gene, CDR1 is MNHEY and CDR2 is SMNVEV (reference sequence). The chain's CDR3 is CASSLYGTGNQPQHF. As DNA, the CDR3 is TGTGCCAGCAGTTTGTACGGGACAGGGAATCAGCCCCAGCATTTT.

The chain couples TRBV7-2 to TRBJ1-2; D possibly corresponds to TRBD1 (6 bases). The V end was cut by 5 bases, the J end by 6 bases, with 16 bases between. Per the germline V gene, CDR1 is SGHTA and CDR2 is FQGNSA. This CDR3 comprises 14 residues. The CDR3 DNA is TGTGCCAGCAGCATTAGGGGGAAAGATGATGGCTACACCTTC. As protein: CASSIRGKDDGYTF.

This sequence joins TRBV27 and TRBJ1-5, with D maybe TRBD1 (6 bases). Germline V CDR1 and CDR2: MNHEY, SMNVEV (reference sequence). Deletions cut 5 bases from V and 0 bases from J, with 8 bases between. The CDR3 spans 14 residues. For the CDR3, the DNA is TGTGCCAGCAGTAGGACAGCTAGCAATCAGCCCCAGCATTTT. Encoded protein: CASSRTASNQPQHF.

The chain recombines TRBV2 with TRBJ1-1; maybe TRBD1 (6 bases). V was clipped by 6 bases and J by 1 base, with 15 bases between them. The germline gives CDR1 SNHLY, CDR2 FYNNEI. The CDR3 contains 15 residues. This chain's CDR3 is CASRETGLGNTEAFF. For the CDR3, the DNA is TGTGCCAGCAGAGAAACAGGGCTGGGGAACACTGAAGCTTTCTTT.

This clone showed up just a few times. V and J are TRBV10-3 and TRBJ2-1; 8 bases line up with TRBD2. Germline V gene sequence: CDR1 ENHRY, CDR2 SYGVKD. The ends lost 6 bases at V and 9 bases at J; junction bases unmatched: 10. This CDR3 spans 14 amino acids. CDR3 residues: CAIRAGLGASEQFF. The CDR3 bases are TGTGCCATCAGGGCGGGACTAGGGGCAAGTGAGCAGTTCTTC.

J is TRBJ2-3 and V is TRBV7-9; 7 bases are a match to TRBD2. Germline-derived CDR1 and CDR2 are SEHNR and FQNEAQ (reference sequence). The V and J ends lost 2 bases and 4 bases, in that order; junction bases with no gene match: 12. This CDR3 is 17 amino acids long. The CDR3 region is CASSLSETSWGPDTQYF. DNA of the CDR3: TGTGCCAGCAGCTTATCGGAGACTAGCTGGGGTCCAGATACGCAGTATTTT.

J is TRBJ1-6 and V is TRBV7-6, with D perhaps matching TRBD1 (6 bases). CDR1 SGHVS and CDR2 FNYEAQ come from the germline V gene. The CDR3 length is 15 residues. Trimming took off 1 base at V and 6 bases at J, with 10 bases between the two ends. CDR3 sequence: CASSLGTGSNSPLHF. The CDR3 bases are TGTGCCAGCAGCTTAGGAACAGGGTCTAATTCACCCCTCCACTTT.

The chain couples TRBV7-7 to TRBJ2-5; D is unresolved. The V end was cut by 1 base, the J end by 7 bases, with 4 bases between. CDR3 length: 11 residues. Germline CDR1 and CDR2: SSHAT and FNYEAQ (reference sequence). CDR3 amino acids: CASSLVRTQYF. DNA for the CDR3: TGTGCCAGCAGCTTAGTCAGGACCCAGTACTTC.